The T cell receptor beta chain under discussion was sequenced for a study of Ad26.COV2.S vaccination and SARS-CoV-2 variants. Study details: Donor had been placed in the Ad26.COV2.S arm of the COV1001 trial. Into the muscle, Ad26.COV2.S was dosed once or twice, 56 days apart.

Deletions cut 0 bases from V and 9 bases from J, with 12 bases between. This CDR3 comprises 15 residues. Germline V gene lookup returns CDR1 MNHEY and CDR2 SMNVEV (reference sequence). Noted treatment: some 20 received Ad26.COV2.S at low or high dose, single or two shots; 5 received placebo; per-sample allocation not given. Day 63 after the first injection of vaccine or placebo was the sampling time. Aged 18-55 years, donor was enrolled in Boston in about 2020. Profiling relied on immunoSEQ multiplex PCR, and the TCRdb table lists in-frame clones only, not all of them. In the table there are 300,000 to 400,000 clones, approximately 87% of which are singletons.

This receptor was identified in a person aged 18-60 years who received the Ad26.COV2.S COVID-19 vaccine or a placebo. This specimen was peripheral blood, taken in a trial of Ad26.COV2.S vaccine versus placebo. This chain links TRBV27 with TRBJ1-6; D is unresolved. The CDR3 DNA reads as TGTGCCAGCAGTTTATCCGGGGAGGTCCTTTCACCCCTCCACTTT. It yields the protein CASSLSGEVLSPLHF.